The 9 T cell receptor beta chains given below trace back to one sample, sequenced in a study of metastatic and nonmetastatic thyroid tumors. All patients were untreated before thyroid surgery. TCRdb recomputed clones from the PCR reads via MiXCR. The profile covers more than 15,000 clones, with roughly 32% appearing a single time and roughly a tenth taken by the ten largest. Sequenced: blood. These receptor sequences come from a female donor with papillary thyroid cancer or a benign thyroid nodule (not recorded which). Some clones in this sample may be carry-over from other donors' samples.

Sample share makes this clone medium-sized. As DNA, the CDR3 is TGCAGTGCTACGGACCAAGATCCCTACGAGCAGTACTTC. Translating it yields CSATDQDPYEQYF. V usage is TRBV20-1 and J usage is TRBJ2-7; D is unresolved. The germline CDR1 and CDR2 sequences are DFQATT and SNEGSKA (reference sequence). The V and J ends lost 4 bases and 2 bases respectively, with 12 bases between them. The CDR3 runs 13 residues.

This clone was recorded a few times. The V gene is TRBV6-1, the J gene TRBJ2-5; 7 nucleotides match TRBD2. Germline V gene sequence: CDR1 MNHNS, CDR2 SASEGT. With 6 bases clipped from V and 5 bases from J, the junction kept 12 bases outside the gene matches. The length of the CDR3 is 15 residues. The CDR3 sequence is CASSMGLPGSETQYF. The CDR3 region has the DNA TGTGCCAGCAGCATGGGACTACCCGGATCCGAGACCCAGTACTTC.

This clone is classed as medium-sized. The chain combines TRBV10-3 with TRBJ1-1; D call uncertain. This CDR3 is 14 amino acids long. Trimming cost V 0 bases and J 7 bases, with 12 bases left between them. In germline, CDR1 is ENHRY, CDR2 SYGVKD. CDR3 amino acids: CAISESVDGDEAFF. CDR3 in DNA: TGTGCCATCAGTGAGTCGGTGGACGGCGATGAAGCTTTCTTT.

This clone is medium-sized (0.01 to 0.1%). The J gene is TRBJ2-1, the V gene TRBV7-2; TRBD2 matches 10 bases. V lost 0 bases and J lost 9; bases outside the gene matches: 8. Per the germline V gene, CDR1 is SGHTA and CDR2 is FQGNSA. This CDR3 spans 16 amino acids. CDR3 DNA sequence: TGTGCCAGCAGCTTAGCACCGGGACTAGCGTCTGGTGAGCAGTTCTTC. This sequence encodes CASSLAPGLASGEQFF.

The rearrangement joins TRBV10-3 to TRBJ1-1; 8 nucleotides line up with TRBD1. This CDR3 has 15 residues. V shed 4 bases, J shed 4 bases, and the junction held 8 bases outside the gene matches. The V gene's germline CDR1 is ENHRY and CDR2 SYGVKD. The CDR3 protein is CAISAVTGGTTEAFF. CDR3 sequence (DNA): TGTGCCATCAGTGCCGTTACAGGGGGTACCACTGAAGCTTTCTTT.

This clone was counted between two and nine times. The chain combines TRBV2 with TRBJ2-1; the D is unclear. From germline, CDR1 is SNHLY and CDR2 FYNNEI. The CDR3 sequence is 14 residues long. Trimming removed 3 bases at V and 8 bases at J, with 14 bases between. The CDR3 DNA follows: TGTGCCAGCAGTGATTTAACCCCCGGTTATGAGCAGTTCTTC. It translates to CASSDLTPGYEQFF. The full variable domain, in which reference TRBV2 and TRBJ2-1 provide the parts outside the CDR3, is EPEVTQTPSHQVTQMGQEVILRCVPISNHLYFYWYRQILGQKVEFLVSFYNNEISEKSEIFDDQFSVERPDGSNFTLKIRSTKLEDSAMYFCASSDLTPGYEQFFGPGTRLTVL.

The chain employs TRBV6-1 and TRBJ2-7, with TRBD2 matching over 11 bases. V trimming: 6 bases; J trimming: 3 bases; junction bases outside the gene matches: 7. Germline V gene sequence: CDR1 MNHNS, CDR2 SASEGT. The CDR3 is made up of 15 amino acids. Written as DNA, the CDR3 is TGTGCCAGCAGCCCATCCGGACTAGCGGGCTACGAGCAGTACTTC. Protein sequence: CASSPSGLAGYEQYF.

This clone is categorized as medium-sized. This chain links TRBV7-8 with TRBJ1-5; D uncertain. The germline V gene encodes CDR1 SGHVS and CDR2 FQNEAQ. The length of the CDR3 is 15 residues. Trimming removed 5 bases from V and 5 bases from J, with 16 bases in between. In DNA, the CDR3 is TGTGCCAGCAGCCCTCCCGGAGTGGGTGATCAGCCCCAGCATTTT. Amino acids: CASSPPGVGDQPQHF.

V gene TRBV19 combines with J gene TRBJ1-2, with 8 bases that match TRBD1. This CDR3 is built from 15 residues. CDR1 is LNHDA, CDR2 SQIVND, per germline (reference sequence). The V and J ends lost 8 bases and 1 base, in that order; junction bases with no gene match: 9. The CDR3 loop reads CASSTGQGGNYGYTF. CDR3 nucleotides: TGTGCCAGTTCCACCGGACAGGGCGGTAACTATGGCTACACCTTC.